These T cell receptor beta chains were read from a single sample in a study of response to subunit inactivated influenza vaccine. TCRdb re-analysed the RT-PCR reads in MiXCR, keeping a single row per CDR3 protein. The data hold fewer than 400,000 distinct CDR3 sequences, with 21% observed a single time. Sequenced material: PBMCs from blood, taken less than 22 months after vaccination. Every receptor here comes from a man aged 50 to 69 who received an inactivated influenza vaccine. The CDR3 runs from the conserved cysteine through the conserved F or W. D genes are given only for firm matches. For some rows the clone size is stated as once, few or many, or as a class when expanded; others skip it.

>TRBJ1-5|TRBV5-6|-|many
TGTGCCAGCAGCTTTCGCTTGGCGAGCAATCAGCCCCAGCATTTT
CASSFRLASNQPQHF
>TRBJ2-3|TRBV7-2|-|many
TGTGCCAGCAGCCTCCCTTCTGCAGATACGCAGTATTTT
CASSLPSADTQYF
>TRBJ2-1|TRBV6-2/TRBV6-3|TRBD1|-
TGTGCCAGCAGTGGACAGGGCGATGAGCAGTTCTTC
CASSGQGDEQFF
>TRBJ2-1|TRBV7-3|TRBD2|few
TGTGCCAGCAGGACTAGCGGGAGGGCGGCTGAGCAGTTCTTC
CASRTSGRAAEQFF
>TRBJ2-2|TRBV7-9|-|-
TGTGCCAGCAGCTTAGACGGGGTAGGGAACACCGGGGAGCTGTTTTTT
CASSLDGVGNTGELFF
>TRBJ2-2|TRBV5-1|TRBD1|few
TGCGCCAGCAGCCAAGGACAGGGTAGAGACACCGGGGAGCTGTTTTTT
CASSQGQGRDTGELFF
>TRBJ2-2|TRBV29-1|-|-
TGCAGCGGCATTACTCCCACCGGGGAGCTGTTTTTT
CSGITPTGELFF
>TRBJ2-7|TRBV2|TRBD1|few
TGTGCCAGCAGAGAGGGACAGGGTAACTCCTACGAGCAGTACTTC
CASREGQGNSYEQYF
>TRBJ2-1|TRBV29-1|TRBD2|-
TGCAGCGTACTAGCGGGAGGTTGGTTCTTC
CSVLAGGWFF
>TRBJ2-3|TRBV5-1|TRBD2|-
TGCGCCAGCAGCTCCGTGCGGGGGGGCACAGATACGCAGTATTTT
CASSSVRGGTDTQYF
>TRBJ2-1|TRBV20-1|TRBD2|-
TGCAGTCCCACGGGACTAGCGGCCTTTAATGAGCAGTTCTTC
CSPTGLAAFNEQFF
>TRBJ2-5|TRBV20-1|-|-
TGCAGTGCTAGAGATTGGGGGACTGAAAAAAGACGGGAGACCCAGTACTTC
CSARDWGTEKRRETQYF
>TRBJ2-3|TRBV3-1|-|few
TGTGCCAGCAGCCAAGTAGGGCAGGTGTCCCCCACAGATACGCAGTATTTT
CASSQVGQVSPTDTQYF
>TRBJ2-3|TRBV20-1|-|-
TGCAGTGCTAGTTCCAGCGACACAGATACGCAGTATTTT
CSASSSDTDTQYF
>TRBJ2-1|TRBV5-4|-|-
TGTGCCAGCAGCTTCAGGGTAGAGCATGAGCAGTTCTTC
CASSFRVEHEQFF
>TRBJ2-7|TRBV12-3/TRBV12-4|TRBD1|few
TGTGCCAGCAGTTCGGGACAGTTCTACGAGCAGTACTTC
CASSSGQFYEQYF
>TRBJ1-6|TRBV5-6|TRBD1|few
TGTGCCAGCAGCTCCATCGACAGGGACCATAATTCACCCCTCCACTTT
CASSSIDRDHNSPLHF